This entry lists 24 T cell receptor beta chains sequenced from one sample in a study of T cell repertoires in cytomegalovirus infection. TCRdb passed the reads through MiXCR, listing each CDR3 protein once. The data contain some 150,000 distinct CDR3 sequences, about 6% of them seen just once; the ten biggest clones take up under 20%. Input material: PBMCs. The origin of the receptors is a human donor in good health (CMV status not recorded). Some clones in this sample may be carry-over from other donors' samples.

V and J are TRBV29-1 and TRBJ2-5; either TRBD1 or TRBD2 may supply D (5 bases each). The CDR3 contains 14 residues. Trimming pared 6 bases from V and 5 bases from J, leaving 19 bases between. Germline V lookup: CDR1 SQVTM, CDR2 ANQGSEA. Written as DNA, the CDR3 is TGCAGCGTGGGACGGCAAAGGGGTTTGGAGACCCAGTACTTC. It codes for CSVGRQRGLETQYF.

This clonotype has a count of ten or more. The rearrangement links TRBV7-2 to TRBJ1-2; TRBD1 aligns across 10 bases. From germline, CDR1 is SGHTA and CDR2 FQGNSA. Trimming cost V 1 base and J 8 bases; bases outside gene matches: 7. The length of the CDR3 is 15 residues. The CDR3 nucleotides are TGTGCCAGCAGCTTAGGACAGGGGGCGTTAGGAGGCTACACCTTC. This gives the protein CASSLGQGALGGYTF.

On this clonotype: This clone may be a read error of a much larger clone one base away. The chain joins TRBV6-1 to TRBJ2-5; D uncertain. The CDR3 extends over 12 amino acids. Germline V CDR1 and CDR2: MNHNS, SASEGT. Deletions cut 5 bases from V and 7 bases from J, with 11 bases between. The CDR3: CASSCPPPTQYF. In DNA, the CDR3 is TGTGCCAGCAGTTGCCCCCCCCCGACCCAGTACTTC.

The rearrangement links TRBV29-1 to TRBJ2-2; unclear D gene. The germline V gene has CDR1 SQVTM and CDR2 ANQGSEA. V lost 4 bases and J lost 4, with 7 bases in between. This CDR3 region has 12 residues. CDR3: CSVAWGTGELFF. The CDR3 DNA reads as TGCAGCGTTGCGTGGGGCACCGGGGAGCTGTTTTTT.

This clonotype was seen a few times. The V gene is TRBV7-2, the J gene TRBJ2-7; 7 nucleotides align to TRBD1. The V gene's germline CDR1 is SGHTA and CDR2 FQGNSA. The CDR3 is made up of 14 amino acids. The ends lost 9 bases at V and 0 bases at J; junction bases unmatched: 8. CDR3 DNA: TGTGCCAGTGCCCCGGGACAGTACTCCTACGAGCAGTACTTC. It yields the protein CASAPGQYSYEQYF.

This clonotype was counted a few times. This chain connects TRBV6-2 or TRBV6-3 to TRBJ2-5, with 7 bases identical to TRBD2. The CDR3 is 13 residues long. Germline V gene lookup returns CDR1 MNHEY and CDR2 SVGEGT. Germline trimming cut 6 bases from V and 3 bases from J; bases unmatched to any gene: 4. In DNA form, the CDR3 reads TGTGCCAGCAGACGGGACTATGAAGAGACCCAGTACTTC. Its translation is CASRRDYEETQYF.

This clonotype turned up a few times. The V and J genes are TRBV28 and TRBJ1-4; D uncertain. This CDR3 is 13 amino acids long. Per germline, CDR1 MDHEN and CDR2 SYDVKM. V lost 4 bases and J 8 bases, leaving 11 bases between the germline ends. The CDR3, as DNA: TGTGCCAGCAGTTCCCATGGGGTCGAAAAACTGTTTTTT. Protein: CASSSHGVEKLFF.

The table lists this clonotype with many counts. This chain uses TRBV12-3 or TRBV12-4 with TRBJ1-5; the D is unclear. V gave up 3 bases and J gave up 0 bases, with 6 bases separating them. This CDR3 has 14 amino acids. This CDR3 is CASSFRYSNQPQHF. CDR3 nucleotide sequence: TGTGCCAGCAGTTTCAGATATAGCAATCAGCCCCAGCATTTT.

V usage is TRBV18 and J usage is TRBJ1-1; the D is unclear. The length of the CDR3 is 15 residues. With 2 bases removed from V and 1 base from J, the gap between germline ends came to 11 bases. Germline loops: CDR1 KGHSH, CDR2 LQKENI. This CDR3 reads CASSPFPPRNTEAFF. The CDR3, as DNA: TGTGCCAGCTCACCATTCCCCCCCAGGAACACTGAAGCTTTCTTT.

This clonotype was counted ten times or more. The chain couples TRBV7-8 to TRBJ2-5; 12 bases fit TRBD2. Trimming at V came to 4 bases and at J to 4 bases, leaving 4 bases not matched to a gene. Germline assignment: CDR1 SGHVS and CDR2 FQNEAQ. There are 15 residues in the CDR3. This CDR3 reads CASSSSGGAIETQYF. In nucleotides, the CDR3 is TGTGCCAGCAGCTCTAGCGGGGGGGCGATAGAGACCCAGTACTTC.

This clonotype was picked up a small number of times. The V gene is TRBV5-1, the J gene TRBJ2-6; 7 positions agree with TRBD2. The CDR3 consists of 15 residues. CDR1 and CDR2 (germline): SGHRS, YFSETQ. Unmatched junction bases numbered 3, after V lost 2 bases and J lost 4 bases. CDR3 in amino acids: CASSFGGTGANVLTF. CDR3 DNA sequence: TGCGCCAGCAGCTTCGGGGGGACCGGGGCCAACGTCCTGACTTTC.

This clonotype occurred many times. The chain employs TRBV7-2 and TRBJ2-3; D remains unclear. The germline gives CDR1 SGHTA, CDR2 FQGNSA. There are 12 residues in the CDR3. V was trimmed by 3 bases and J by 2 bases, leaving 3 bases between them. CDR3: CASSFPTDTQYF. The DNA for the CDR3 is TGTGCCAGCAGCTTTCCCACAGATACGCAGTATTTT. Using reference TRBV7-2 and TRBJ2-3 for the parts outside the CDR3, the full variable domain is GAGVSQSPSNKVTEKGKDVELRCDPISGHTALYWYRQSLGQGLEFLIYFQGNSAPDKSGLPSDRFSAERTGGSVSTLTIQRTQQEDSAVYLCASSFPTDTQYFGPGTRLTVL.

This clonotype was recorded at least ten times. The J gene is TRBJ1-2, the V gene TRBV29-1; 8 bases are a match to TRBD1. Trimming removed 7 bases from V and 8 bases from J; junction bases left unmatched: 6. The CDR3 length is 11 residues. Germline CDR1 SQVTM, CDR2 ANQGSEA. Here the CDR3 DNA reads TGCAGCGCCTGGACAGGGTACGGCTACACCTTC. It specifies CSAWTGYGYTF. The whole variable domain, remainder taken from reference TRBV29-1 and TRBJ1-2, is SAVISQKPSRDICQRGTSLTIQCQVDSQVTMMFWYRQQPGQSLTLIATANQGSEATYESGFVIDKFPISRPNLTFSTLTVSNMSPEDSSIYLCSAWTGYGYTFGSGTRLTVV.

This clonotype was seen at least ten times. The chain is built from TRBV7-2 and TRBJ1-1; D remains unclear. Trimming stripped 3 bases from V and 9 bases from J, with 8 bases between. The CDR3 consists of 11 residues. Germline V gives CDR1 SGHTA, CDR2 FQGNSA. In DNA form, the CDR3 reads TGTGCCAGCAGCTTCCAGGCTCAAGCTTTCTTT. Its translation is CASSFQAQAFF. The whole variable domain, remainder taken from reference TRBV7-2 and TRBJ1-1, is GAGVSQSPSNKVTEKGKDVELRCDPISGHTALYWYRQSLGQGLEFLIYFQGNSAPDKSGLPSDRFSAERTGGSVSTLTIQRTQQEDSAVYLCASSFQAQAFFGQGTRLTVV.

This clonotype was seen only once. The J gene is TRBJ1-2, the V gene TRBV20-1; D perhaps matches TRBD1 (6 bases). The CDR3 is 13 residues long. Germline CDR1 and CDR2: DFQATT and SNEGSKA (reference sequence). V was cut by 2 bases and J by 12 bases, with 19 bases left in between. The CDR3 is CSARTGSNYRHTF. CDR3 bases: TGCAGTGCTAGAACAGGGTCTAACTATCGCCACACCTTC.

This clonotype appeared many times. The chain couples TRBV12-3 or TRBV12-4 to TRBJ1-1; D uncertain. CDR3 length: 12 amino acids. Trimming shortened V by 6 bases and J by 4 bases, and 9 bases separated the two germline ends. The CDR3 nucleotides read TGTGCCAGCAGCCGGGGAGGCACTGAAGCTTTCTTT. It yields the protein CASSRGGTEAFF.

In this sample, this clonotype turned up many times. The chain couples TRBV7-9 to TRBJ1-1, with D uncertain. Trimming cost V 4 bases and J 6 bases, with 6 bases left between them. The CDR3 covers 11 residues. Germline CDR1 is SEHNR and CDR2 is FQNEAQ (reference sequence). The CDR3: CASSYSAEAFF. Here the CDR3 DNA reads TGTGCCAGCAGCTACAGCGCTGAAGCTTTCTTT.

In its sample, this clonotype was seen a few times. V usage is TRBV14 and J usage is TRBJ2-1; 8 nucleotides line up with TRBD1. V was pared by 0 bases and J by 7 bases, with 5 bases of the junction left unmatched. This CDR3 has 15 residues. CDR1 and CDR2 (germline): SGHDN, FVKESK. The CDR3 nucleotides are TGTGCCAGCAGCCAAGATGGGACAGGTGGGAATGAGCAGTTCTTC. Amino acid sequence: CASSQDGTGGNEQFF.

This clonotype was found once. This may stem from a read error, because a much larger clone lies one nucleotide away. The genes are TRBV28 and TRBJ1-1; D is perhaps TRBD1 (5 bases). V lost 7 bases to trimming and J lost 9 bases, with 21 bases between them. The CDR3 totals 14 residues. The germline CDR1 and CDR2 sequences are MDHEN and SYDVKM. CDR3 nucleotides: TGTGCCAGCACCTCGACAGTTTTACAATCTAAAGCTTTCTTT. Translation gives CASTSTVLQSKAFF.

The V and J genes are TRBV20-1 and TRBJ2-7; D uncertain. Germline loops: CDR1 DFQATT, CDR2 SNEGSKA (reference sequence). The CDR3 runs 14 residues. The V and J ends lost 6 bases and 0 bases respectively, with 15 bases between them. The CDR3 here is CSAEQALSSYEQYF. The CDR3 region has the DNA TGCAGTGCGGAACAAGCCTTGAGCTCCTACGAGCAGTACTTC.

The chain couples TRBV20-1 to TRBJ1-1; D is unresolved. V was clipped by 3 bases and J by 1 base, with 9 bases between them. Germline CDR1 reads DFQATT; CDR2 reads SNEGSKA (reference sequence). The CDR3 consists of 13 residues. The CDR3 region has the DNA TGCAGTGCTAGTCCCACTACGAACACTGAAGCTTTCTTT. This codes for CSASPTTNTEAFF.

In its sample, this clonotype is medium-sized. V is TRBV7-2 and J is TRBJ2-4; D gene unclear. V lost 5 bases to trimming and J lost 4 bases, with 12 bases between them. In germline, CDR1 is SGHTA, CDR2 FQGNSA. The CDR3 contains 14 residues. CDR3 loop: CASSVSGPKNIQYF. The CDR3 bases are TGTGCCAGCAGCGTATCAGGACCTAAAAACATTCAGTACTTC.

The rearrangement uses TRBV12-3 or TRBV12-4 and TRBJ1-1; D ambiguous. The CDR3 has 12 residues. V gave up 4 bases and J gave up 3 bases, with 6 bases separating them. Written as DNA, the CDR3 is TGTGCCAGCAGTTCAAGGTACACTGAAGCTTTCTTT. Translated: CASSSRYTEAFF.

This clonotype was recorded many times. This rearrangement joins TRBV7-2 to TRBJ2-7, with 9 bases aligning to TRBD2. The germline gives CDR1 SGHTA, CDR2 FQGNSA. The J segment lost 3 bases and the V segment lost 5 bases, leaving 5 bases of the junction unmatched. The CDR3 sequence is 14 residues long. DNA for the CDR3: TGTGCCAGCAGCCGACTAGCGGATCGCTACGAGCAGTACTTC. This codes for CASSRLADRYEQYF.